The 20 T cell receptor beta chains below were found in one sample sequenced in a study of shared clonotypes between healthy human individuals (TCRdb year 2020). CD8 naive samples were obtained by positive selection for CCR7 among CD45RO-negative cells, yielding a CD45RA+CCR7+ population from which TemRA cells were excluded. Libraries were constructed by the immunoSEQ multiplex PCR assay. TCRdb took this table from immuneACCESS and kept in-frame rearrangements with V and J called. Such tables lack part of the clones; where checked against another copy, unresolved V genes explain under half of the gap, and the rest is unexplained. Recorded for this sample are millions of clones; just under 95% of them occurred a single time. The ten top clones hold roughly 1% of the sample. The sample was naive CD8+ T cells sorted from blood. Read against the paper, the sample's cell subset or site label means: CD45RA+CCR7+. These receptor sequences come from a man aged 18-30 years in good health.

For this clone: The sample has other DNA sequences that encode this CDR3 too. The chain is built from TRBV14 and TRBJ2-7; TRBD1 agrees at 8 bases. CDR1 is SGHDN and CDR2 is FVKESK in the germline V gene. The CDR3 has 13 residues. Trimming cost V 4 bases and J 4 bases; bases outside gene matches: 3. CDR3 sequence (DNA): TGTGCCAGCAGCCCGGGGACAGGATACGAGCAGTACTTC. This sequence encodes CASSPGTGYEQYF.

The chain has TRBV6-5 and TRBJ2-1, with D possibly being TRBD2 (6 bases). V was pared by 3 bases and J by 4 bases, with 13 bases between. CDR3 size: 15 residues. Germline V lookup: CDR1 MNHEY, CDR2 SVGAGI. Here the CDR3 reads CASSYGEAQYNEQFF. CDR3 DNA: TGTGCCAGCAGTTATGGGGAGGCTCAATACAATGAGCAGTTCTTC.

The J gene is TRBJ2-5, the V gene TRBV5-6; 7 bases map to TRBD1. The trim removed 2 bases at V and 5 bases at J, leaving 9 bases unmatched. Germline V gene data show CDR1 as SGHDT and CDR2 as YYEEEE. This CDR3 has 15 residues. Here the CDR3 reads CASSFPGGLGETQYF. CDR3 coding DNA: TGTGCCAGCAGCTTCCCAGGGGGTCTGGGGGAGACCCAGTACTTC.

CDR3 loop: CASSILTDTQYF. The CDR3, as DNA: TGTGCCAGCAGTATCCTCACAGATACGCAGTATTTT. This sequence joins TRBV2 and TRBJ2-3; D is ambiguous. Trimming cost V 5 bases and J 2 bases, with 5 bases left between them. CDR1 SNHLY and CDR2 FYNNEI come from the germline V gene. The CDR3 consists of 12 residues.

The chain links TRBV7-9 to TRBJ2-2; D call uncertain. Trimming cost V 10 bases and J 6 bases, with 6 bases left between them. Looked up from germline, CDR1 is SEHNR and CDR2 is FQNEAQ (reference sequence). The CDR3 length is 10 residues. CDR3 residues: CAIQPGELFF. The CDR3, as DNA: TGTGCCATCCAGCCCGGGGAGCTGTTTTTT. Using reference TRBV7-9 and TRBJ2-2 for the parts outside the CDR3, the full variable domain is DTGVSQNPRHKITKRGQNVTFRCDPISEHNRLYWYRQTLGQGPEFLTYFQNEAQLEKSRLLSDRFSAERPKGSFSTLEIQRTEQGDSAMYLCAIQPGELFFGEGSRLTVL.

This CDR3 is CASSLSNRGSTDTQYF. In nucleotides, the CDR3 is TGTGCCAGCAGTTTATCGAATCGGGGGAGTACAGATACGCAGTATTTT. The chain carries TRBV27 and TRBJ2-3; D is possibly TRBD2 (6 bases). Per the germline V gene, CDR1 is MNHEY and CDR2 is SMNVEV (reference sequence). V was trimmed by 0 bases and J by 3 bases, leaving 13 bases between them. The CDR3 loop spans 16 amino acids.

The V gene is TRBV6-1, the J gene TRBJ1-5; D is perhaps TRBD1 (5 bases). Deletions cut 2 bases from V and 4 bases from J, with 15 bases between. The CDR3 has 16 residues. Germline CDR1 MNHNS, CDR2 SASEGT. DNA of the CDR3: TGTGCCAGCAGTGAAACGGGGGTCTGGACGAATCAGCCCCAGCATTTT. Translated, it gives CASSETGVWTNQPQHF.

This sequence joins TRBV7-9 and TRBJ2-5; possible D gene TRBD1, 5 bases. The length of the CDR3 is 18 residues. Germline CDR1 reads SEHNR; CDR2 reads FQNEAQ (reference sequence). The ends were cut back, 2 bases at V and 1 base at J, with 20 bases in the middle. The chain's CDR3 is CASSLPGLVRAAQETQYF. CDR3 bases: TGTGCCAGCAGCTTACCAGGATTAGTCAGGGCCGCCCAAGAGACCCAGTACTTC.

This clone has just one count. V gene TRBV25-1 combines with J gene TRBJ1-1; tentatively, D is TRBD1 (5 bases). V lost 1 base, J lost 3 bases, and 9 bases lay in between. This CDR3 has 14 amino acids. The germline V gene has CDR1 MGHDK and CDR2 SYGVNS. As DNA, the CDR3 is TGTGCCAGCAGTGAATTTGGGGGGTACACTGAAGCTTTCTTT. This gives the protein CASSEFGGYTEAFF.

The V and J genes are TRBV13 and TRBJ1-1; 8 positions match TRBD1. This CDR3 contains 14 residues. CDR1 is PRHDT, CDR2 FYEKMQ, per germline (reference sequence). V lost 5 bases and J lost 4; bases outside the gene matches: 6. For the CDR3, the DNA is TGTGCCAGCAGCCGTGGGACAGGCGTCACTGAAGCTTTCTTT. It specifies CASSRGTGVTEAFF.

This clone was counted a single time. The same CDR3 is also encoded by other DNA sequences in this sample. The genes are TRBV13 and TRBJ1-1, with D tentatively TRBD1 (5 bases). V lost 3 bases and J lost 1, with 6 bases in between. The V gene's germline CDR1 is PRHDT and CDR2 FYEKMQ (reference sequence). The CDR3 has 13 residues. The CDR3 here is CASSLGPNTEAFF. The CDR3 DNA sequence: TGTGCCAGCAGCTTGGGGCCGAACACTGAAGCTTTCTTT.

About this clone: Other nucleotide sequences from this sample produce the same CDR3. This chain connects TRBV28 to TRBJ1-2; no clear D. This CDR3 is built from 14 residues. Germline V CDR1 and CDR2: MDHEN, SYDVKM. Trimming cost V 3 bases and J 11 bases, with 19 bases left between them. The CDR3 spells CASSLAVSFGGYTF. CDR3 bases: TGTGCCAGCAGTTTGGCGGTATCGTTTGGCGGATACACCTTC.

The chain combines TRBV5-1 with TRBJ2-1, with TRBD2 matching 9 bases. V trimming: 2 bases; J trimming: 10 bases; junction bases outside the gene matches: 7. The CDR3 runs 14 residues. Germline V gene data show CDR1 as SGHRS and CDR2 as YFSETQ. The CDR3 DNA reads as TGCGCCAGCAGCTTAGCTAGCGGGGCCTGGGAGCAGTTCTTC. This sequence encodes CASSLASGAWEQFF.

The J gene is TRBJ2-7, the V gene TRBV7-8, with D unclear. The V and J ends lost 3 bases and 3 bases respectively, with 15 bases between them. CDR1 and CDR2 (germline): SGHVS, FQNEAQ. The CDR3 covers 15 residues. CDR3 coding DNA: TGTGCCAGCAGCTTGGGGTATGGGCAGCTCTACGAGCAGTACTTC. The encoded protein is CASSLGYGQLYEQYF.

The CDR3 sequence: CASSNQERVGETQYF. The CDR3 DNA is TGTGCCAGTAGTAACCAAGAAAGGGTTGGGGAGACCCAGTACTTC. The J gene is TRBJ2-5, the V gene TRBV19; D not certain. Germline V CDR1 and CDR2: LNHDA, SQIVND (reference sequence). The CDR3 covers 15 residues. Trimming cost V 4 bases and J 5 bases, with 17 bases left between them.

This chain connects TRBV27 to TRBJ2-1, with 9 nucleotides matching TRBD1. CDR3 length: 12 amino acids. The germline CDR1 and CDR2 sequences are MNHEY and SMNVEV (reference sequence). The V gene end was trimmed by 5 bases and the J gene end by 11 bases; junction bases not matched to a gene: 4. The CDR3 spells CASSAYRGQQFF. CDR3 nucleotides: TGTGCCAGCAGTGCCTACAGGGGGCAGCAGTTCTTC.

This chain joins TRBV5-6 and TRBJ2-7, with 9 bases matching TRBD1. This CDR3 has 15 residues. With 4 bases clipped from V and 3 bases from J, the junction kept 8 bases outside the gene matches. Germline-derived CDR1 and CDR2 are SGHDT and YYEEEE. CDR3 protein: CASSLTGGFGYEQYF. In DNA, the CDR3 is TGTGCCAGCAGCCTGACAGGGGGTTTTGGCTACGAGCAGTACTTC.

V gene TRBV7-9 combines with J gene TRBJ1-2; 9 nucleotides match TRBD1. CDR1 is SEHNR and CDR2 is FQNEAQ in the germline V gene (reference sequence). After removal of 2 bases from V and 5 bases from J, the junction contained 3 bases not matched to a gene. The CDR3 is 14 amino acids. The CDR3 sequence: CASSLSGQGYGYTF. CDR3 in DNA: TGTGCCAGCAGCTTATCGGGACAGGGTTATGGCTACACCTTC. Looking up the rest from reference TRBV7-9 and TRBJ1-2 gives the full variable domain: DTGVSQNPRHKITKRGQNVTFRCDPISEHNRLYWYRQTLGQGPEFLTYFQNEAQLEKSRLLSDRFSAERPKGSFSTLEIQRTEQGDSAMYLCASSLSGQGYGYTFGSGTRLTVV.

Regarding this clone: Other DNA sequences in this sample translate to the same CDR3. This chain links TRBV7-9 with TRBJ2-2, with D possibly matching TRBD2 (6 bases). The germline CDR1 and CDR2 sequences are SEHNR and FQNEAQ (reference sequence). The CDR3 is made up of 13 amino acids. V was clipped by 3 bases and J by 5 bases, with 7 bases between them. CDR3 region: CASSFGGTGELFF. The CDR3 region has the DNA TGTGCCAGCAGCTTTGGAGGGACCGGGGAGCTGTTTTTT. Combining the CDR3 with reference TRBV7-9 and TRBJ2-2 gives the whole variable domain DTGVSQNPRHKITKRGQNVTFRCDPISEHNRLYWYRQTLGQGPEFLTYFQNEAQLEKSRLLSDRFSAERPKGSFSTLEIQRTEQGDSAMYLCASSFGGTGELFFGEGSRLTVL.

The V and J genes are TRBV4-3 and TRBJ1-2, with D unclear. CDR1 and CDR2 from the germline V gene are LGHNA and YSLEER. V dropped 1 base and J dropped 8 bases, with 14 bases sitting between them. The CDR3 length is 14 residues. CDR3 DNA sequence: TGCGCCAGCAGCCAAGGGGAAGGGATATACGGCTACACCTTC. Its translation is CASSQGEGIYGYTF.